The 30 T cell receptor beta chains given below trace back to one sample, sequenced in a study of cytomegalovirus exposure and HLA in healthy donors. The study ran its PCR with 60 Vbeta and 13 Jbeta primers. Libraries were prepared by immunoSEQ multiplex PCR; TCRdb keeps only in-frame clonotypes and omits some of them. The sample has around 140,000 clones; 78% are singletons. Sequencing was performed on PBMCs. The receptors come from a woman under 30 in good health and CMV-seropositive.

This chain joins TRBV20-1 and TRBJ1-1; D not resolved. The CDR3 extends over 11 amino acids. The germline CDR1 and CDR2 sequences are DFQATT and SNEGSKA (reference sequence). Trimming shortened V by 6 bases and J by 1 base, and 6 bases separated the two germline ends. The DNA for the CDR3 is TGCAGTGCCCTAGGGAACACTGAAGCTTTCTTT. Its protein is CSALGNTEAFF.

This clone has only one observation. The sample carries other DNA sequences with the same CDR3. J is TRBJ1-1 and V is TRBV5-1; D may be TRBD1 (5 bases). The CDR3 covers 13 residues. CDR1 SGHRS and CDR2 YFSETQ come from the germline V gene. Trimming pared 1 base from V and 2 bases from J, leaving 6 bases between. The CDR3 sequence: CASSLTGNTEAFF. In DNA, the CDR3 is TGCGCCAGCAGCTTGACAGGTAACACTGAAGCTTTCTTT.

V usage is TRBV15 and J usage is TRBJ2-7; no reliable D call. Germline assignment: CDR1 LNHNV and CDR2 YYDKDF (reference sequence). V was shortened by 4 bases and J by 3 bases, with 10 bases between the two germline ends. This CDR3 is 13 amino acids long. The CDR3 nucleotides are TGTGCCACCAGCAATTTCGGCGGCTACGAGCAGTACTTC. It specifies CATSNFGGYEQYF.

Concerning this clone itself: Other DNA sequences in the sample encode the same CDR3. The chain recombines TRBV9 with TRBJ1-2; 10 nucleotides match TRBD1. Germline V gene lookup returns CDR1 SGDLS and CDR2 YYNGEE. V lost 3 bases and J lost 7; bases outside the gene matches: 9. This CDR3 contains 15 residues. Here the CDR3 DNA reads TGTGCCAGCAGCGAGGGACAGGGGAAGAGATTTGGCTACACCTTC. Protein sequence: CASSEGQGKRFGYTF.

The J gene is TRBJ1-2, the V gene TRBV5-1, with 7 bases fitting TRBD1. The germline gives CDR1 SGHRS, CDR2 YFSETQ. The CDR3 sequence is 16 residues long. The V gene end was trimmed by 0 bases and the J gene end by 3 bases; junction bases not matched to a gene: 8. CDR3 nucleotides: TGCGCCAGCAGCTTGGTGGGACAGTTGGGAGACTATGGCTACACCTTC. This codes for CASSLVGQLGDYGYTF. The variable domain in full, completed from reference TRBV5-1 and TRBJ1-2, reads KAGVTQTPRYLIKTRGQQVTLSCSPISGHRSVSWYQQTPGQGLQFLFEYFSETQRNKGNFPGRFSGRQFSNSRSEMNVSTLELGDSALYLCASSLVGQLGDYGYTFGSGTRLTVV.

The CDR3 DNA reads TGTGCCAGCAGCTCGTCTGGGACAGGCAATCAGCCCCAGCATTTT. Its protein product is CASSSSGTGNQPQHF. The J gene is TRBJ1-5, the V gene TRBV5-6; the match to TRBD1 covers 7 bases. The CDR3 is 15 residues long. Looked up from germline, CDR1 is SGHDT and CDR2 is YYEEEE. Unmatched junction bases numbered 5, after V lost 3 bases and J lost 2 bases.

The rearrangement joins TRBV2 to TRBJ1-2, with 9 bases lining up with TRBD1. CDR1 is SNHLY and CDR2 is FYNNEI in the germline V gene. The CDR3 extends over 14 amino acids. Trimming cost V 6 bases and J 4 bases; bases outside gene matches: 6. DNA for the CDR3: TGTGCCAGCAGGGACAGGGGTATCTTCTATGGCTACACCTTC. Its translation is CASRDRGIFYGYTF.

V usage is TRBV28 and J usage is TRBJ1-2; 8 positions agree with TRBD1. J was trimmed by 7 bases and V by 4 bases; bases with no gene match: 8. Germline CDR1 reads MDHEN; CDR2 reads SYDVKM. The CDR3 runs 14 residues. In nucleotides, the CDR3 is TGTGCCAGCAGTTCCGGACAGGGACACGGTGGCTACACCTTC. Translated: CASSSGQGHGGYTF.

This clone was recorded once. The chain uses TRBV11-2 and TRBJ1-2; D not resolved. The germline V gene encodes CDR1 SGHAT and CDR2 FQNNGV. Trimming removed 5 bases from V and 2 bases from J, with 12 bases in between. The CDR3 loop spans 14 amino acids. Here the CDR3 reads CASSAGRENYGYTF. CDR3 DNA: TGTGCCAGCAGCGCCGGGCGGGAAAACTATGGCTACACCTTC.

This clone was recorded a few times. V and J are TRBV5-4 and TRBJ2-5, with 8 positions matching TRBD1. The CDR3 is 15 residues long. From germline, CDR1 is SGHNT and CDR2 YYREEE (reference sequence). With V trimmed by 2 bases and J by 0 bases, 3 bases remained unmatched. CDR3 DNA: TGTGCCAGCAGCTTAAAGGACAGGGACCAAGAGACCCAGTACTTC. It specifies CASSLKDRDQETQYF.

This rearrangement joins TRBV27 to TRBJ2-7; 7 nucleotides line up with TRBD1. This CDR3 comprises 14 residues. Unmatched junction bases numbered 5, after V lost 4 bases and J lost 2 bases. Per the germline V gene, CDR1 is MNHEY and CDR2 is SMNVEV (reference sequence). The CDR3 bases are TGTGCCAGCAGTTCGGCCGGGACAGCCTACGAGCAGTACTTC. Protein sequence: CASSSAGTAYEQYF.

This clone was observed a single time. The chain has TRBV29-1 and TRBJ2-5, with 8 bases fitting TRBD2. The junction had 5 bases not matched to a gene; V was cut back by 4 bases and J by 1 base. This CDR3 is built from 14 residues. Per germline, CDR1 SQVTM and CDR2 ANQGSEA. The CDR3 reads CSVGSGAFQETQYF. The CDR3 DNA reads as TGCAGCGTTGGTAGCGGGGCTTTCCAAGAGACCCAGTACTTC.

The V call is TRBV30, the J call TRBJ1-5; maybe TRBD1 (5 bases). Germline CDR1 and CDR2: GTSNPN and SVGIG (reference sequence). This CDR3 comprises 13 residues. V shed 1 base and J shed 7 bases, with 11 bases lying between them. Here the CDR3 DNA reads TGTGCCTGGAGTGCGGGGGTCGGGCAGCCCCAGCATTTT. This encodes CAWSAGVGQPQHF.

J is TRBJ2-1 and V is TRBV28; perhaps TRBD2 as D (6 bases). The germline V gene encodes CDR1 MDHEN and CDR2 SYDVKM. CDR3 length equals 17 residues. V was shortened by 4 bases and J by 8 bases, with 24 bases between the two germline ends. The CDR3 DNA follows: TGTGCCAGCAGTTCAACGGGACTTTCCACGATCCGGGATGAGCAGTTCTTC. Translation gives CASSSTGLSTIRDEQFF.

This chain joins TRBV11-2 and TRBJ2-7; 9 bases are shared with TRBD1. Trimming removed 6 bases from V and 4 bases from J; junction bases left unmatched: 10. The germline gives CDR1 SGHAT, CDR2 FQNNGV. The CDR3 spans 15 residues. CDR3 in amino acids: CASRGGQGSLYEQYF. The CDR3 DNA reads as TGTGCCAGCAGGGGCGGACAGGGGTCTTTGTACGAGCAGTACTTC.

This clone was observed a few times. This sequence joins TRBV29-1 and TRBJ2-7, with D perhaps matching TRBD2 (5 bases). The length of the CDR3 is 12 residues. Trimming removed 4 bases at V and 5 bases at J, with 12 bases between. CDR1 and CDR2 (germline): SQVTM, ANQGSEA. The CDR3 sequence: CSVARDSDEQYF. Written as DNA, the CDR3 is TGCAGCGTTGCTAGGGATAGCGACGAGCAGTACTTC.

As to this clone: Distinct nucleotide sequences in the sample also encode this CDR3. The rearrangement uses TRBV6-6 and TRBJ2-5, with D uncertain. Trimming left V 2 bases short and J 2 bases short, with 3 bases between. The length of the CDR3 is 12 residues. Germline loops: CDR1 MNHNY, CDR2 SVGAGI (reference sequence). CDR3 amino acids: CASSYPQETQYF. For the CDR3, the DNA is TGTGCCAGCAGTTACCCACAAGAGACCCAGTACTTC.

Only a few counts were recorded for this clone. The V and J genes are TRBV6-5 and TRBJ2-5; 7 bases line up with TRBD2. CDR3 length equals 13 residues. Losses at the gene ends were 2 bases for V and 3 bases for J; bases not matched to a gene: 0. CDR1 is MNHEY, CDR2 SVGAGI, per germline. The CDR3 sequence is CASSYTSEETQYF. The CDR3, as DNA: TGTGCCAGCAGTTACACTAGCGAAGAGACCCAGTACTTC.

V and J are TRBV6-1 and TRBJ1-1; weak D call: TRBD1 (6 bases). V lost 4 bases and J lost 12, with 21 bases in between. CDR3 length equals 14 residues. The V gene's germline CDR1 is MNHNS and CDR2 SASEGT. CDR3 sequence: CASSGGAGALESFF. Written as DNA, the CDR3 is TGTGCCAGCAGTGGGGGGGCGGGGGCGCTTGAGTCTTTCTTT.

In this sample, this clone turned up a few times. The CDR3: CASSDTRAPGEWKETQYF. The CDR3 DNA follows: TGTGCCAGCAGTGACACACGAGCTCCAGGGGAATGGAAAGAGACCCAGTACTTC. The chain uses TRBV6-1 and TRBJ2-5, with D perhaps TRBD1 (6 bases). Deletions cut 3 bases from V and 3 bases from J, with 23 bases between. Germline V lookup: CDR1 MNHNS, CDR2 SASEGT. The CDR3 extends over 18 amino acids.

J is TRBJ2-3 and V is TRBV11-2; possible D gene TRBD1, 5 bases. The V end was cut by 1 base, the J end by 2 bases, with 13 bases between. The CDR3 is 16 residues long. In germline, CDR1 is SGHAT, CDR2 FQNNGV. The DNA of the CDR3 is TGTGCCAGCAGCTTAGTAGGTGGGGCATCCACAGATACGCAGTATTTT. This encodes CASSLVGGASTDTQYF. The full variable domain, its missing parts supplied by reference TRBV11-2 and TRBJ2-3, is EAGVAQSPRYKIIEKRQSVAFWCNPISGHATLYWYQQILGQGPKLLIQFQNNGVVDDSQLPKDRFSAERLKGVDSTLKIQPAKLEDSAVYLCASSLVGGASTDTQYFGPGTRLTVL.

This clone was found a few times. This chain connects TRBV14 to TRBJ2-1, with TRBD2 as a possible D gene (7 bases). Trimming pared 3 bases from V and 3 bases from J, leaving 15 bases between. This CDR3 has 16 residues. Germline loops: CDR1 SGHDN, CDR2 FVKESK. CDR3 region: CASSQRVRGLYNEQFF. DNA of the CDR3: TGTGCCAGCAGCCAGAGGGTGCGGGGGCTCTACAATGAGCAGTTCTTC.

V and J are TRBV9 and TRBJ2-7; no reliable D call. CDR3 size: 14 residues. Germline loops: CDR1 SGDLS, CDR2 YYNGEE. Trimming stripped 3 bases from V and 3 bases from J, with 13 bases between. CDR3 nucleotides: TGTGCCAGCAGCGCTCAGGTAGATAACTACGAGCAGTACTTC. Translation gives CASSAQVDNYEQYF. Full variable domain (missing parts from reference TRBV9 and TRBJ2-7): DSGVTQTPKHLITATGQRVTLRCSPRSGDLSVYWYQQSLDQGLQFLIQYYNGEERAKGNILERFSAQQFPDLHSELNLSSLELGDSALYFCASSAQVDNYEQYFGPGTRLTVT.

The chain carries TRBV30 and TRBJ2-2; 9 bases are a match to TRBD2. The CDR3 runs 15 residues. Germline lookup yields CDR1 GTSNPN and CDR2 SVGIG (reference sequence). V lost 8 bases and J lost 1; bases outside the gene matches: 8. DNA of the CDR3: TGTGCCCTAGTCCCAGCGGGGGGGAACACCGGGGAGCTGTTTTTT. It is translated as CALVPAGGNTGELFF.

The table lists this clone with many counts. CDR3 residues: CASSSGTGTEKLFF. CDR3 coding DNA: TGTGCCAGCAGTTCCGGGACAGGTACCGAAAAACTGTTTTTT. The rearrangement links TRBV2 to TRBJ1-4, with 8 bases identical to TRBD1. This CDR3 is built from 14 residues. Germline V CDR1 and CDR2: SNHLY, FYNNEI. Trimming cost V 5 bases and J 8 bases; bases outside gene matches: 7. Full variable domain (remainder filled in from reference TRBV2 and TRBJ1-4): EPEVTQTPSHQVTQMGQEVILRCVPISNHLYFYWYRQILGQKVEFLVSFYNNEISEKSEIFDDQFSVERPDGSNFTLKIRSTKLEDSAMYFCASSSGTGTEKLFFGSGTQLSVL.

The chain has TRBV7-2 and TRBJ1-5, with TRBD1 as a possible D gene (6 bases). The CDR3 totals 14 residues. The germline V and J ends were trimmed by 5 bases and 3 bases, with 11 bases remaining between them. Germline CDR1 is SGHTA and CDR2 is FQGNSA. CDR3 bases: TGTGCCAGCAGCCCTCGACAGGTCAATCAGCCCCAGCATTTT. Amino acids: CASSPRQVNQPQHF.

This CDR3 is CASSPKGQTSGANVLTF. The DNA for the CDR3 is TGTGCCAGCTCACCTAAGGGACAGACATCTGGGGCCAACGTCCTGACTTTC. The J gene is TRBJ2-6, the V gene TRBV18; 7 bases fit TRBD1. CDR1 and CDR2 (germline): KGHSH, LQKENI. This CDR3 comprises 17 residues. V trimming: 3 bases; J trimming: 1 base; junction bases outside the gene matches: 6. Looking up the rest from reference TRBV18 and TRBJ2-6 gives the full variable domain: NAGVMQNPRHLVRRRGQEARLRCSPMKGHSHVYWYRQLPEEGLKFMVYLQKENIIDESGMPKERFSAEFPKEGPSILRIQQVVRGDSAAYFCASSPKGQTSGANVLTFGAGSRLTVL.

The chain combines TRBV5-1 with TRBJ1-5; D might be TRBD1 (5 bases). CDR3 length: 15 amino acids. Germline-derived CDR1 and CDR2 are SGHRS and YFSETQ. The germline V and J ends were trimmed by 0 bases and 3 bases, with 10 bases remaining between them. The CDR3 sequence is CASSLGQNPNQPQHF. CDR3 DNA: TGCGCCAGCAGCTTGGGACAGAACCCCAATCAGCCCCAGCATTTT.

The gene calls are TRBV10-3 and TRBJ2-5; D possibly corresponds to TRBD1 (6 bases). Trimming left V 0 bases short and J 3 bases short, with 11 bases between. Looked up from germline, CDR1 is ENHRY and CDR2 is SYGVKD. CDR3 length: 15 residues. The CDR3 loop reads CAISESGTTKETQYF. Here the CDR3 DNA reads TGTGCCATCAGTGAGTCCGGGACAACTAAAGAGACCCAGTACTTC.

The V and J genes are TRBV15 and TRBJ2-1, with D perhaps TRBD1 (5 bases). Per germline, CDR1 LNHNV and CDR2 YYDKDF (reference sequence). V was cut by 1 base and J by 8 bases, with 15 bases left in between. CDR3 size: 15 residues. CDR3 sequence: CATSRATGFNDEQFF. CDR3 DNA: TGTGCCACCAGCAGAGCTACAGGCTTTAACGATGAGCAGTTCTTC. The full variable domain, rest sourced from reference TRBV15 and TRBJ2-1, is DAMVIQNPRYQVTQFGKPVTLSCSQTLNHNVMYWYQQKSSQAPKLLFHYYDKDFNNEADTPDNFQSRRPNTSFCFLDIRSPGLGDTAMYLCATSRATGFNDEQFFGPGTRLTVL.